The clone carrying this T cell receptor (beta chain) was counted ten times or more. Its antigen is currently unknown. Researchers took RNA transcripts and amplified the TCR beta CDR3 regions from them. RT-PCR in the first round (using the HTBI primer set) targeted the TCR CDR3. TCRdb analysed the multiplex PCR reads with MiXCR anew, one entry per CDR3 protein. The repertoire holds hundreds of thousands of distinct CDR3 sequences, 38% seen once, with approximately 8.7% in the top ten. This specimen comes from a study of T cells in Graves' hyperthyroidism and ophthalmopathy. Study findings and constraints: Model predictions of ophthalmopathy came a median approximately 6.8 months before onset.

The receptor was derived from a man aged 18 to 30 with Graves' hyperthyroidism. Sequenced input: blood.

The CDR3 reads CSARDGGGQETQYF. The CDR3 DNA reads TGCAGTGCTAGAGATGGCGGGGGACAAGAGACCCAGTACTTC. The rearrangement joins TRBV20-1 to TRBJ2-5, with TRBD2 matching over 7 bases. The CDR3 has 14 amino acids. Germline trimming cut 0 bases from V and 2 bases from J; bases unmatched to any gene: 3. CDR1 and CDR2 (germline): DFQATT, SNEGSKA (reference sequence).